A selection of T cell receptor beta chains follows, all from one sample in a study of T-cell memory formation after mild COVID-19. TCRdb called the 5' RACE reads again in MiXCR, with one record for every CDR3 protein. This sample yields around 440,000 distinct CDR3 sequences, of which roughly 18% are seen a single time; roughly an eighth belongs to the top ten. Specimen: PBMCs or a T cell subset sorted from them (not recorded which). Receptor source: an adult woman who had mild COVID-19 (a few samples of this study predate the infection). Cell type and time point are not known. Each CDR3 is given with its conserved first and last residue. The order of the fields is J gene, V gene, D gene, clone size, CDR3 DNA, CDR3 protein. A D gene is named only where the DNA matches it firmly. A clone size is listed for some rows: how often the clone was seen (once, few, many), or a class if it is expanded.

TRBJ1-2 | TRBV12-3/TRBV12-4 | . | . | TGTGCCAGCAGTTTAAAGGGAACCTACACCTTC | CASSLKGTYTF
TRBJ2-5 | TRBV4-2 | . | many | TGTGCCAGCAGCCGCCGGGGAGAGACCCAGTACTTC | CASSRRGETQYF
TRBJ2-1 | TRBV2 | TRBD1 | . | TGTGCCAGCAGTGCGACAGGGTACGATGAGCAGTTCTTC | CASSATGYDEQFF
TRBJ2-3 | TRBV12-5 | TRBD2 | many | TGTGCTAGTGTGTGGCGGGAGGTGAAAGATACGCAGTATTTT | CASVWREVKDTQYF
TRBJ2-2 | TRBV3-1 | . | many | TGTGCCAGCAGCTTCTGGATGGCGGGATCGAACACCGGGGAGCTGTTTTTT | CASSFWMAGSNTGELFF
TRBJ1-1 | TRBV3-1 | TRBD1 | few | TGTGCCAGCAGCCCCGCCCAAGGACAGGGCACTGAAGCTTTCTTT | CASSPAQGQGTEAFF
TRBJ2-5 | TRBV12-3/TRBV12-4 | . | few | TGTGCCAGCAGTCGAGGGTGGGGAGAGACCCAGTACTTC | CASSRGWGETQYF
TRBJ2-5 | TRBV20-1 | TRBD2 | . | TGCAGTGCTAGAGACCAACTAGCGGGGGGGCTCCAAGAGACCCAGTACTTC | CSARDQLAGGLQETQYF
TRBJ2-7 | TRBV12-5 | . | . | TGTGCTAGTGGTTTGGTACTGGGACCCTCTGGCTACGAGCAGTACTTC | CASGLVLGPSGYEQYF
TRBJ2-2 | TRBV5-1 | TRBD1 | many | TGCGCCAGCAGCCTGGACAGGGTCACCGGGGAGCTGTTTTTT | CASSLDRVTGELFF
TRBJ2-3 | TRBV12-3/TRBV12-4 | . | many | TGTGCCAGCCATACCCTAGGGCCCCGGAATACGCAGTATTTT | CASHTLGPRNTQYF
TRBJ1-2 | TRBV5-1 | . | few | TGCGCCAGCTCAGATGCCGGGACAAACTATGGCTACACCTTC | CASSDAGTNYGYTF
TRBJ2-1 | TRBV5-1 | . | . | TGCGCCAGCAGCTTGGACGCCTCGAGGTACAATGAGCAGTTCTTC | CASSLDASRYNEQFF
TRBJ1-2 | TRBV5-1 | . | few | TGCGCCAGCAGTATCCGGGCCGGTAACTATGGCTACACCTTC | CASSIRAGNYGYTF
TRBJ1-4 | TRBV5-1 | . | . | TGCGCCAGCAGAATAGGAGCATCCGGAACTAATGAAAAACTGTTTTTT | CASRIGASGTNEKLFF
TRBJ1-5 | TRBV4-1 | . | . | TGCGCCAGCAGCCAAGATACGGGGAGTCTACGGCCCCAGCATTTT | CASSQDTGSLRPQHF
TRBJ2-3 | TRBV7-3 | TRBD2 | . | TGTGCCAGCAGCTTTTGGGGGACTAGCGGTGCAGATACGCAGTATTTT | CASSFWGTSGADTQYF
TRBJ1-5 | TRBV30 | . | few | TGTGCCTGGAGTTACCATCAGCCCCAGCATTTT | CAWSYHQPQHF
TRBJ1-1 | TRBV3-1 | . | few | TGTGCCAGCAGCGACCAGTACATGAACACTGAAGCTTTCTTT | CASSDQYMNTEAFF
TRBJ2-1 | TRBV5-1 | . | . | TGCGCCAGCAGCTTGGAAGGGGCTACTGAGAATGAGCAGTTCTTC | CASSLEGATENEQFF
TRBJ2-1 | TRBV5-1 | TRBD1 | . | TGCGCCAGCAGCCCCCGCCCCGGGACAGGGGATAACAATGAGCAGTTCTTC | CASSPRPGTGDNNEQFF
TRBJ2-7 | TRBV10-3 | TRBD1 | few | TGTGCCATCAGTGAAAGGGACAGGGCGTTTTACGAGCAGTACTTC | CAISERDRAFYEQYF
TRBJ2-3 | TRBV15 | TRBD2 | few | TGTGCCACCAGCGACATAGCGGGGTACACAGATACGCAGTATTTT | CATSDIAGYTDTQYF
TRBJ2-1 | TRBV20-1 | . | . | TGCAGTGCTAGAGATATTAAGGGGGCCTACAATGAGCAGTTCTTC | CSARDIKGAYNEQFF